This T cell receptor (beta chain) was identified during a study of shared clonotypes between healthy human individuals. Original analysis: Junction-only immunoSEQ sequences carried no quality scores, so filtering differed. The protocol was immunoSEQ multiplex PCR, while the TCRdb copy is restricted to in-frame clones and leaves out a portion. Clone size and the V and J calls come from that table; the DNA yielded D and trimming. The table shows about a million clones, with approximately 80% occurring only once. CDR1 and CDR2 (germline): MDHEN, SYDVKM. Trimming removed 5 bases from V and 4 bases from J; junction bases left unmatched: 11. CDR3 size: 17 residues.

Sequenced sample: memory CD4+ T cells sorted from blood. Subset described: CD45RA-negative fraction. This sequence originates from a man in his late teens or twenties in good health. The genes are TRBV28 and TRBJ1-1; 12 bases map to TRBD1. CDR3 nucleotides: TGTGCCAGCAGTCTCCGGGACAGGGGGCAGGTGGGCACTGAAGCTTTCTTT. Translation gives CASSLRDRGQVGTEAFF.